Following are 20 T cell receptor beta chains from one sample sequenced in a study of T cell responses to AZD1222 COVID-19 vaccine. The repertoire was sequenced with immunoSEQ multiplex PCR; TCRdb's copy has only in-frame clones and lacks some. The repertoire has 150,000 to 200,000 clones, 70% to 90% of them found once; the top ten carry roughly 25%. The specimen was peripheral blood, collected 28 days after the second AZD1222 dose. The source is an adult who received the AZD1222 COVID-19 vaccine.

The CDR3 DNA reads TGTGCCAGCAGCCAAGCCCTGGCGCCTGGAACGGGAAACATTCAGTACTTC. It is translated as CASSQALAPGTGNIQYF. The chain joins TRBV4-2 to TRBJ2-4; no reliable D call. The CDR3 extends over 17 amino acids. Per germline, CDR1 LGHNA and CDR2 YNFKEQ. V was shortened by 1 base and J by 6 bases, with 19 bases between the two germline ends.

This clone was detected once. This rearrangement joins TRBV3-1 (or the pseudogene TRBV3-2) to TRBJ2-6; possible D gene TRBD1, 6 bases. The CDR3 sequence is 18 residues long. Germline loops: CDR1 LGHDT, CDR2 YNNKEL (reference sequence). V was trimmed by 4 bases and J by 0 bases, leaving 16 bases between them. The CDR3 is CASSPRGQGPSGANVLTF. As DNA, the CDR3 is TGTGCCAGCAGCCCCCGAGGTCAGGGGCCCTCTGGGGCCAACGTCCTGACTTTC.

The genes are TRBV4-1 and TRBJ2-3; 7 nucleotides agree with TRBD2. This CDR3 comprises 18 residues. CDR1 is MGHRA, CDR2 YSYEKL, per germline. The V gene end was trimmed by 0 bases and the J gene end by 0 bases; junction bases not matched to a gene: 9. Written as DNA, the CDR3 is TGCGCCAGCAGCCAAGATACGAGTCAGGGACTAAGCACAGATACGCAGTATTTT. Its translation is CASSQDTSQGLSTDTQYF.

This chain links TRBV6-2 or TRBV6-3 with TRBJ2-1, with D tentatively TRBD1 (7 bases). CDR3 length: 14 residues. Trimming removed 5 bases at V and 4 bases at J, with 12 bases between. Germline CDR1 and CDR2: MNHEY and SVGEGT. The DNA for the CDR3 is TGTGCCAGCAGTGGCGGGACAGCTTACAATGAGCAGTTCTTC. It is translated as CASSGGTAYNEQFF.

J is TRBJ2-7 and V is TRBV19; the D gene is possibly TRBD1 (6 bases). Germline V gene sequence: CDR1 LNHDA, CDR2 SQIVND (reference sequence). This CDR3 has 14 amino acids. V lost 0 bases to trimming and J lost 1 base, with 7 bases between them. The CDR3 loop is CASSIDTGSYEQYF. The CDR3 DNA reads TGTGCCAGTAGTATAGATACAGGGTCCTACGAGCAGTACTTC.

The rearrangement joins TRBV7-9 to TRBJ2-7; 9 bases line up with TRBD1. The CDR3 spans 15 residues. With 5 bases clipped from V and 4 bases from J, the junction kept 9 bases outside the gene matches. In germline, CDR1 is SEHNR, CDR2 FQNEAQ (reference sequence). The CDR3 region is CASSRSPGQGYEQYF. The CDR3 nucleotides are TGTGCCAGCAGCCGTTCTCCGGGACAGGGATACGAGCAGTACTTC.

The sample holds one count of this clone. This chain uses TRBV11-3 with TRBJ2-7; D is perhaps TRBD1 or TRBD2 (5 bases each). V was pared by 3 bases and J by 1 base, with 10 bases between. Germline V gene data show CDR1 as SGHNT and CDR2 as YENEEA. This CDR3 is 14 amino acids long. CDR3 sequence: CASSFAGASYEQYF. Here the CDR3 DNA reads TGTGCCAGCAGCTTCGCCGGGGCATCCTACGAGCAGTACTTC.

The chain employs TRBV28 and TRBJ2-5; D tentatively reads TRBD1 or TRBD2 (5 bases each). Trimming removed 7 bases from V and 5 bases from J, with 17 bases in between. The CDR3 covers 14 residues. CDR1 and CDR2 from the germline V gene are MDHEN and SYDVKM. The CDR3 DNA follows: TGTGCCAGCAAAACTGGGGCGAGGGTCGAGACCCAGTACTTC. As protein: CASKTGARVETQYF. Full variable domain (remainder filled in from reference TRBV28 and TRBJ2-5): DVKVTQSSRYLVKRTGEKVFLECVQDMDHENMFWYRQDPGLGLRLIYFSYDVKMKEKGDIPEGYSVSREKKERFSLILESASTNQTSMYLCASKTGARVETQYFGPGTRLLVL.

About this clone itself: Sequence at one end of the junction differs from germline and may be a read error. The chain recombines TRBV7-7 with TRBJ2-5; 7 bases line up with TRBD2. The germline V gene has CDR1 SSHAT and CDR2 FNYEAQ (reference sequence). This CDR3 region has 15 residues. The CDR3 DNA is TGTGCTAGCAGCGAAGGCGGGGTAGCGGGAGAGACCCAGTACTTC. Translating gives CASSEGGVAGETQYF.

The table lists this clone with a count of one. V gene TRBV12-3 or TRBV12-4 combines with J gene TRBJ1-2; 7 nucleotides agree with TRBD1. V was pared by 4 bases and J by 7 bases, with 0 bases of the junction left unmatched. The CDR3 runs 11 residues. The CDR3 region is CASSYRGGYTF. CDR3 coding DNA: TGTGCCAGCAGTTACAGGGGTGGCTACACCTTC.

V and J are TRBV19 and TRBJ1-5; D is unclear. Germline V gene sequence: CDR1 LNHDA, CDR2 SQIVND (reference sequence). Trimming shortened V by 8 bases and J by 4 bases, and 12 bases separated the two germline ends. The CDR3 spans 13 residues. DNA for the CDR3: TGTGCCAGTGGGAGGCCCAGTAATCAGCCCCAGCATTTT. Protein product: CASGRPSNQPQHF.

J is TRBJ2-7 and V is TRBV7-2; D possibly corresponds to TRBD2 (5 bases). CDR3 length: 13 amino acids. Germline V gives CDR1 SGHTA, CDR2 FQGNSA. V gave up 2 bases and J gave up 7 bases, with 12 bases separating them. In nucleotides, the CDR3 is TGTGCCAGCAGCTTATTCGGGATCCAAGAGCAGTACTTC. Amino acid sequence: CASSLFGIQEQYF.

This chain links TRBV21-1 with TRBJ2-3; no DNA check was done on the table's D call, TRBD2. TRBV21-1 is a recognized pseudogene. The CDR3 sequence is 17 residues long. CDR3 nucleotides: TGTGCCAGCAGCACGGAAATACAGCGGGAGGCGGTAGATACGCAGTATTTT. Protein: CASSTEIQREAVDTQYF.

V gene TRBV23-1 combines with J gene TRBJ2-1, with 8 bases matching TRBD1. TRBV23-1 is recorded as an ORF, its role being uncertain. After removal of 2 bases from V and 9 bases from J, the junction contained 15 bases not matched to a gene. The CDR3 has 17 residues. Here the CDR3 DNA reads TGCGCCAGCAGTCAACCAGACAGGGGAAATTTCCTCGGTGAGCAGTTCTTC. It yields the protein CASSQPDRGNFLGEQFF.

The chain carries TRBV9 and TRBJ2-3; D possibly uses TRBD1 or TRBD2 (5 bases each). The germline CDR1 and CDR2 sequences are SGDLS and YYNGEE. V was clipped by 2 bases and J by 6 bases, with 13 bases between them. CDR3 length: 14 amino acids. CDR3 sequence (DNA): TGTGCCAGCAGCGTCTTCCGCGAGGGGGATACGCAGTATTTT. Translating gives CASSVFREGDTQYF.

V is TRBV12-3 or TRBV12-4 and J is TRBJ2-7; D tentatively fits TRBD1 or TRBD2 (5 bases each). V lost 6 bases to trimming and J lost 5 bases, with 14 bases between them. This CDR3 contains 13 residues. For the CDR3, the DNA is TGTGCCAGCAGCCGACAGAGGCGGGACGAGCAGTACTTC. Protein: CASSRQRRDEQYF.

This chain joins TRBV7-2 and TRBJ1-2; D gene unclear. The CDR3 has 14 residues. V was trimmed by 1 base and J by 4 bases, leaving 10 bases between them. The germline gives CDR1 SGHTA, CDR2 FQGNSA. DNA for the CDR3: TGTGCCAGCAGCTTAGGGCAGGAGAGCTATGGCTACACCTTC. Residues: CASSLGQESYGYTF.

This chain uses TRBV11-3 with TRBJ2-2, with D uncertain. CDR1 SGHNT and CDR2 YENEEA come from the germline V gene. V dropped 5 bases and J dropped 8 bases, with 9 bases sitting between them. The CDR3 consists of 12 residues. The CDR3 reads CASSPYPGELFF. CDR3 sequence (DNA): TGTGCCAGCAGCCCCTATCCGGGGGAGCTGTTTTTT.

The CDR3 region is CASSPMVRGDYGYTF. CDR3 coding DNA: TGTGCCAGCAGCCCAATGGTCCGGGGGGACTATGGCTACACCTTC. The chain recombines TRBV7-9 with TRBJ1-2; D perhaps matches TRBD1 (5 bases). CDR3 length: 15 amino acids. CDR1 is SEHNR, CDR2 FQNEAQ, per germline (reference sequence). V lost 5 bases and J lost 3, with 16 bases in between. The whole variable domain, remainder taken from reference TRBV7-9 and TRBJ1-2, is DTGVSQNPRHKITKRGQNVTFRCDPISEHNRLYWYRQTLGQGPEFLTYFQNEAQLEKSRLLSDRFSAERPKGSFSTLEIQRTEQGDSAMYLCASSPMVRGDYGYTFGSGTRLTVV.

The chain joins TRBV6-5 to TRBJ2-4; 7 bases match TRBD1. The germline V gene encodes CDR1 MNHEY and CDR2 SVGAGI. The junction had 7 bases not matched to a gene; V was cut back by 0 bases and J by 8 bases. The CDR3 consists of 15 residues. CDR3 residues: CASSYSKTGYDIQYF. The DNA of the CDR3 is TGTGCCAGCAGTTACTCGAAGACAGGGTATGACATTCAGTACTTC.